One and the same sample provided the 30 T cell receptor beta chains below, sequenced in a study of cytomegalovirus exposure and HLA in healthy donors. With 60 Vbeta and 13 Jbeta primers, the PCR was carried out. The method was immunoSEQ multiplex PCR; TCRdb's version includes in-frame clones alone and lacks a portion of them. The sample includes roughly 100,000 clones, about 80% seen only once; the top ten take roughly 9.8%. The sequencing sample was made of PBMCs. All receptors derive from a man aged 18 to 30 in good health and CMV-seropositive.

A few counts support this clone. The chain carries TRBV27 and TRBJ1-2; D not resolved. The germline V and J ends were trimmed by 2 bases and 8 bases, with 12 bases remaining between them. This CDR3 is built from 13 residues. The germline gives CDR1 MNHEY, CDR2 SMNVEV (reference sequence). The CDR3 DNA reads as TGTGCCAGCAGTTTAGCGGGGTTAGGAGGCTACACCTTC. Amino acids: CASSLAGLGGYTF.

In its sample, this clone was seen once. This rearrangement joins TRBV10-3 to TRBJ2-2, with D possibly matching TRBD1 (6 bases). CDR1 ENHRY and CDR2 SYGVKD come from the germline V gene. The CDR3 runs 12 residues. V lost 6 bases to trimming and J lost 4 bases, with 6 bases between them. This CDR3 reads CAIRDSTGELFF. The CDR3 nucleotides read TGTGCCATCAGGGACAGCACCGGGGAGCTGTTTTTT.

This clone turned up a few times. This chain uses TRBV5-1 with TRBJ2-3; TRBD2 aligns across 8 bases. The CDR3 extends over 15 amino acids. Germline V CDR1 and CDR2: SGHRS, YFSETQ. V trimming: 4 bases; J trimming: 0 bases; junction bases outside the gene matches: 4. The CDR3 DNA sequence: TGCGCCAGCAGCCTTACTAGCGGTAGCACAGATACGCAGTATTTT. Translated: CASSLTSGSTDTQYF.

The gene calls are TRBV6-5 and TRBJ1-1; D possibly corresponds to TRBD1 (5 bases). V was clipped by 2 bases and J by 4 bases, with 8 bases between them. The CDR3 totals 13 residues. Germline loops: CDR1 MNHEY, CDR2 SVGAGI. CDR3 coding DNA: TGTGCCAGCAGTTACGGCGACAGCACTGAAGCTTTCTTT. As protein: CASSYGDSTEAFF.

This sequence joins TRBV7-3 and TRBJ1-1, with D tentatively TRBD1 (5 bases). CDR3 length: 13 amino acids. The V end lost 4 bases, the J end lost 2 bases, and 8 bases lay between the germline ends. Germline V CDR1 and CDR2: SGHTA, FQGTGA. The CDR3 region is CASSSQVNTEAFF. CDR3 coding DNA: TGTGCCAGCAGCTCACAGGTTAACACTGAAGCTTTCTTT.

Here the CDR3 reads CASRRGGGELFF. The CDR3 nucleotides read TGTGCCAGCAGAAGGGGGGGCGGGGAGCTGTTTTTT. This sequence joins TRBV25-1 and TRBJ2-2, with D possibly matching TRBD2 (7 bases). The CDR3 is made up of 12 amino acids. V shed 6 bases and J shed 7 bases, with 9 bases lying between them. Germline-derived CDR1 and CDR2 are MGHDK and SYGVNS.

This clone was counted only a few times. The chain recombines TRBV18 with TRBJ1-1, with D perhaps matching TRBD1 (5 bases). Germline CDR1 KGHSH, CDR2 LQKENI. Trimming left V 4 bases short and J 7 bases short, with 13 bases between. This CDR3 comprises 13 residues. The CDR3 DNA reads TGTGCCAGCTCACTGGGGGGGACGATTGAAGCTTTCTTT. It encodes CASSLGGTIEAFF.

CDR3 nucleotides: TGTGCCATCAGTGAGGGAGGGGCTCTGAATGAAAAACTGTTTTTT. Amino acids: CAISEGGALNEKLFF. The chain recombines TRBV10-3 with TRBJ1-4; weak D call: TRBD1 (5 bases). The CDR3 runs to 15 residues. Between the trimmed V and J ends, which lost 2 bases and 5 bases, there was a span of 12 bases. CDR1 ENHRY and CDR2 SYGVKD come from the germline V gene.

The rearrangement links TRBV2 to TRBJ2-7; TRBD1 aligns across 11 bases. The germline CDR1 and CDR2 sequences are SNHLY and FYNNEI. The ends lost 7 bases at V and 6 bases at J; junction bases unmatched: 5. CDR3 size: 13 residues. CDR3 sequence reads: CASKRTGGGEQYF. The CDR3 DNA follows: TGTGCCAGCAAACGGACAGGGGGCGGCGAGCAGTACTTC.

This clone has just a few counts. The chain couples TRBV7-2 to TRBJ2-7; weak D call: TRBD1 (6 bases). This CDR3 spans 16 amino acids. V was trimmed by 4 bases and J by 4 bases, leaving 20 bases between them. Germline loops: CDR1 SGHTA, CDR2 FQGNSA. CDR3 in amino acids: CASSSRRDTTRYEQYF. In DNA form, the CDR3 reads TGTGCCAGCAGCTCTCGAAGGGACACGACCCGTTACGAGCAGTACTTC.

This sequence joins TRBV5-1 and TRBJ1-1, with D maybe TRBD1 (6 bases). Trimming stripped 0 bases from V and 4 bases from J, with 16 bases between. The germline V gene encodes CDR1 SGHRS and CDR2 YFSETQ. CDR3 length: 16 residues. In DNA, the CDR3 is TGCGCCAGCAGCTTGGGTGGTGGGTGGACAGCCACTGAAGCTTTCTTT. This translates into CASSLGGGWTATEAFF. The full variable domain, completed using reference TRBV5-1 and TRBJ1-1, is KAGVTQTPRYLIKTRGQQVTLSCSPISGHRSVSWYQQTPGQGLQFLFEYFSETQRNKGNFPGRFSGRQFSNSRSEMNVSTLELGDSALYLCASSLGGGWTATEAFFGQGTRLTVV.

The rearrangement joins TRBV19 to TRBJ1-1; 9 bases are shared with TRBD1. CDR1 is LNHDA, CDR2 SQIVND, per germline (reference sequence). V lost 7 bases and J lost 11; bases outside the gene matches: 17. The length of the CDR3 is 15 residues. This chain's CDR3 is CASTITGTGSQGAFF. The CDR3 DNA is TGTGCCAGTACCATAACCGGGACAGGGAGTCAAGGCGCTTTCTTT.

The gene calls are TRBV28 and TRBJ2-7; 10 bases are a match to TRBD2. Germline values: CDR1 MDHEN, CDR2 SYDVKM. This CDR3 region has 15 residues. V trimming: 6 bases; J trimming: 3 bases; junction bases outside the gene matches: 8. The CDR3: CASRLSGGIGYEQYF. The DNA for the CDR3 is TGTGCCAGCAGACTTAGCGGGGGGATCGGCTACGAGCAGTACTTC.

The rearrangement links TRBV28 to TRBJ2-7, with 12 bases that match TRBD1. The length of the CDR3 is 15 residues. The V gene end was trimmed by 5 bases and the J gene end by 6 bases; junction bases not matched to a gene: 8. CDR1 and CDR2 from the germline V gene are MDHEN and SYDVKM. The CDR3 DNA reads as TGTGCCAGCAGTGATCCGGGACAGGGGGCGCTCGAGCAGTACTTC. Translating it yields CASSDPGQGALEQYF.

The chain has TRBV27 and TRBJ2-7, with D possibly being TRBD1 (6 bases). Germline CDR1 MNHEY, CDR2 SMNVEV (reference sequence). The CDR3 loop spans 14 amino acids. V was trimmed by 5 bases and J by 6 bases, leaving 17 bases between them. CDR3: CASSTRAGDGEQYF. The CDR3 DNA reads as TGTGCCAGCAGTACCCGTGCAGGGGACGGCGAGCAGTACTTC.

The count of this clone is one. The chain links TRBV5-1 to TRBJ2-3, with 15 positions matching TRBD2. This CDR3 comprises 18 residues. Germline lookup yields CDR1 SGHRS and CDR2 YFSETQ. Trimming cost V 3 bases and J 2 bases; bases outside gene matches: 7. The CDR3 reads CASSWGLAGGPFTDTQYF. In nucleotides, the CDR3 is TGCGCCAGCAGCTGGGGACTAGCGGGGGGACCCTTCACAGATACGCAGTATTTT.

As DNA, the CDR3 is TGCGCCAGCAGTGAGTCACCCGGTCGGGACACCATATATTTT. Protein product: CASSESPGRDTIYF. V is TRBV10-1 and J is TRBJ1-3, with D hard to call. Trimming pared 0 bases from V and 8 bases from J, leaving 11 bases between. The germline V gene has CDR1 WNHNN and CDR2 SYGVQD (reference sequence). The CDR3 spans 14 residues.

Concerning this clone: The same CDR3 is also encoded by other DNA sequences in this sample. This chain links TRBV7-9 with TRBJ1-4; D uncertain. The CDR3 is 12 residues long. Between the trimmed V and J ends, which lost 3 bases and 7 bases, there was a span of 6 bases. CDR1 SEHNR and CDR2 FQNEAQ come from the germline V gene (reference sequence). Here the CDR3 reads CASSLELEKLFF. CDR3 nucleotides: TGTGCCAGCAGCTTGGAGCTTGAAAAACTGTTTTTT.

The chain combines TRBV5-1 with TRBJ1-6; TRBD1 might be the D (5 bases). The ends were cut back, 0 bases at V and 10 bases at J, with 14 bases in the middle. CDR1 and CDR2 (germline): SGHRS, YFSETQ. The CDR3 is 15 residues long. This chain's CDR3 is CASSLVGGDGSPLHF. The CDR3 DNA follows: TGCGCCAGCAGCTTGGTCGGGGGGGACGGATCACCCCTCCACTTT.

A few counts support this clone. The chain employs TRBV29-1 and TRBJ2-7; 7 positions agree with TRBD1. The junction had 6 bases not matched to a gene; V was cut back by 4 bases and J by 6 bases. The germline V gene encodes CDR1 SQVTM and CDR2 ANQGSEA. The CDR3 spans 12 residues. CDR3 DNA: TGCAGCGTTGTAAAGGGGGCAGGCGAGCAGTACTTC. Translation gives CSVVKGAGEQYF.

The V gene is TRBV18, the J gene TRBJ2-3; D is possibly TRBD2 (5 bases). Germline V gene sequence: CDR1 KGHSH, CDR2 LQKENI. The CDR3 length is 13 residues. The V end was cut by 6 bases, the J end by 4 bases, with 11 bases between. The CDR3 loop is CASSYTRSDTQYF. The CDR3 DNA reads TGTGCCAGCTCGTACACTAGATCAGATACGCAGTATTTT.

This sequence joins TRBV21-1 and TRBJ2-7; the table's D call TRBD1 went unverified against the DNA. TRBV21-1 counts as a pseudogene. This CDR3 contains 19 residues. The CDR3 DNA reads TGTGCCAGCAGCAAAGAGCGGGACAGGGAGGACCCTCGGCCCTACGAGCAGTACTTC. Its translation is CASSKERDREDPRPYEQYF.

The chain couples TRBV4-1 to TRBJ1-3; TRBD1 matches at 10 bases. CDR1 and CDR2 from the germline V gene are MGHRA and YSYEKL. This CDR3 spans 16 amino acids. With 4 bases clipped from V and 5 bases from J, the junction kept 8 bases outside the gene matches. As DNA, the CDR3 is TGCGCCAGCAGCCCAGGACAGGGGGTTTCTAGAAACACCATATATTTT. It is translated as CASSPGQGVSRNTIYF.

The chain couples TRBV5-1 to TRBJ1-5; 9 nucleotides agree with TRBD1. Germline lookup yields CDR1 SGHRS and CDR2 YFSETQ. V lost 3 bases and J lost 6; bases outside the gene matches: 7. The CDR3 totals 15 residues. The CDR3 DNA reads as TGCGCCAGCAGCTCGACTGGACAGGGGAGTCAGCCCCAGCATTTT. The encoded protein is CASSSTGQGSQPQHF. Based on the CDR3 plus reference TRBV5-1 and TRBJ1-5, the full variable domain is KAGVTQTPRYLIKTRGQQVTLSCSPISGHRSVSWYQQTPGQGLQFLFEYFSETQRNKGNFPGRFSGRQFSNSRSEMNVSTLELGDSALYLCASSSTGQGSQPQHFGDGTRLSIL.

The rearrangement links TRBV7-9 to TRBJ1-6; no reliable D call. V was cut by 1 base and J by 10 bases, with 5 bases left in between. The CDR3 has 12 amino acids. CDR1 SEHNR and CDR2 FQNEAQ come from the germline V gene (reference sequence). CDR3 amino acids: CASSLGPSPLHF. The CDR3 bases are TGTGCCAGCAGCTTAGGGCCCTCACCCCTCCACTTT.

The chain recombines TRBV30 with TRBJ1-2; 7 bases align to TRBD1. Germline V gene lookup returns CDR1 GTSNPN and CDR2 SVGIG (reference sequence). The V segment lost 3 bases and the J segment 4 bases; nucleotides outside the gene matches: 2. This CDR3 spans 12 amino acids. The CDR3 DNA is TGTGCCTGGAGCGGGACAGCCTATGGCTACACCTTC. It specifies CAWSGTAYGYTF.

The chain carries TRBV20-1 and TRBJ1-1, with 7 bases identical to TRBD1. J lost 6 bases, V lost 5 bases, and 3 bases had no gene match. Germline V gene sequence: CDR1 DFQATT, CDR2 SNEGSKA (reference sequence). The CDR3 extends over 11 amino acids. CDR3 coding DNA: TGCAGTGCTGGGACAGCAGCTGAAGCTTTCTTT. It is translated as CSAGTAAEAFF.

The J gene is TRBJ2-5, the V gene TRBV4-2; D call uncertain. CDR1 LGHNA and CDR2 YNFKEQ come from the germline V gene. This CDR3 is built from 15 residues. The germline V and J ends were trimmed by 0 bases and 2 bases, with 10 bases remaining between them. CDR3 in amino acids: CASSQDGTDQETQYF. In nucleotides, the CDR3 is TGTGCCAGCAGCCAAGATGGTACAGATCAAGAGACCCAGTACTTC.

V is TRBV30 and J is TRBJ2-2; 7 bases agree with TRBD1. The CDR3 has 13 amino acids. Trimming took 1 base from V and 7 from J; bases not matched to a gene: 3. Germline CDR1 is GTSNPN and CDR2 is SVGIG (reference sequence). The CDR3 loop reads CAWSETGFGELFF. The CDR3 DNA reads TGTGCCTGGAGTGAGACAGGGTTCGGGGAGCTGTTTTTT.

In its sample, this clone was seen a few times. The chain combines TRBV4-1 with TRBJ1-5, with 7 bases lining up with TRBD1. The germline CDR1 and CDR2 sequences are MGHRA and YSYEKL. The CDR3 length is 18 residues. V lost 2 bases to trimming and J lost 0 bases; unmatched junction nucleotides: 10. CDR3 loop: CASSQRDSAVYSNQPQHF. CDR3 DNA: TGCGCCAGCAGCCAAAGGGACAGCGCCGTTTATAGCAATCAGCCCCAGCATTTT.